This TCR beta chain was sequenced for a study of shared clonotypes between healthy human individuals. This clone is a singleton in its sample. Germline V gene data show CDR1 as SGHDN and CDR2 as FVKESK. V shed 2 bases and J 0 bases; nucleotides not matched to a gene: 10. The CDR3 spans 19 residues. Generated by immunoSEQ multiplex PCR, the TCRdb table keeps only in-frame clones and is missing some. The sample lists roughly 410,000 clones, just over 95% occurring once. The receptor was isolated from a man aged 25 to 40 in good health. Specimen: memory CD8+ T cells sorted from blood. Regarding subset: CD45RO+ cells pooled with CCR7-negative TemRA cells. The chain is built from TRBV14 and TRBJ1-5; 10 bases map to TRBD1. CDR3 coding DNA: TGTGCCAGCAGCCAACGGCCGGGACAGGGGTTGTATAGCAATCAGCCCCAGCATTTT. Its protein product is CASSQRPGQGLYSNQPQHF. Looking up the rest from reference TRBV14 and TRBJ1-5 gives the full variable domain: EAGVTQFPSHSVIEKGQTVTLRCDPISGHDNLYWYRRVMGKEIKFLLHFVKESKQDESGMPNNRFLAERTGGTYSTLKVQPAELEDSGVYFCASSQRPGQGLYSNQPQHFGDGTRLSIL.